This T cell receptor beta chain was sequenced in a study of blood T cells in healthy people across ages. The CDR3 spans 14 residues. Germline V gene sequence: CDR1 LGHNA, CDR2 YSLEER. V shed 1 base and J shed 4 bases, with 10 bases lying between them. Findings of the study overall: The recorded TCR beta diversity per million T cells decreased in a roughly linear manner with age.

For this clonotype: No antigen is known for it.

A second 7 to 11 cycle PCR used barcoded and J-beta primers. Per-sample output comprised a minimum of 2.5 million paired-end reads containing CDR3. TCRdb reprocessed the 5' RACE reads via MiXCR and lists one record per CDR3 protein. Of 850,000 to 950,000 distinct CDR3 sequences listed, 25% to 35% were seen once; the top ten hold 15% to 20%. Sample: blood. The sequence derives from a woman older than 75 in good health. The rearrangement uses TRBV4-3 and TRBJ1-1, with D uncertain. The CDR3 loop reads CASSQVRTSTEAFF. In nucleotides, the CDR3 is TGCGCCAGCAGCCAAGTCCGGACGAGCACTGAAGCTTTCTTT.